The next 18 T cell receptor beta chains were all read from a single sample in a study of molecular identifiers for immune sequencing clone quantification. TCRdb reanalysed the PCR reads using MiXCR and keeps one entry per CDR3 protein. The sample includes around 460,000 distinct CDR3 sequences, 25% of them seen just once. What was sequenced was naive CD8+ T cells from blood, with Jurkat cell RNA spiked in. As for subset: FACS-sorted CD8+CD4-CCR7+CD45RA+ naive T cells. Receptors originate from a human donor in good health. Some libraries in this study had Jurkat cell RNA spiked in.

This clonotype has at least ten counts. The chain couples TRBV4-3 to TRBJ2-2; possibly TRBD1 or TRBD2 for D (6 bases each). The CDR3 is made up of 15 amino acids. V was cut by 0 bases and J by 6 bases, with 11 bases left in between. CDR1 is LGHNA, CDR2 YSLEER, per germline. CDR3 region: CASSQDERGAGELFF. CDR3 bases: TGCGCCAGCAGCCAAGACGAGAGGGGGGCCGGGGAGCTGTTTTTT.

In its sample, this clonotype was seen many times. This rearrangement joins TRBV7-9 to TRBJ2-3; D might be TRBD2 (5 bases). The germline V gene encodes CDR1 SEHNR and CDR2 FQNEAQ (reference sequence). V lost 2 bases, J lost 2 bases, and 14 bases lay in between. This CDR3 is built from 16 residues. CDR3 nucleotides: TGTGCCAGCAGCTTAATGGACTGGTCCTTCACAGATACGCAGTATTTT. This encodes CASSLMDWSFTDTQYF.

The sample holds a few counts of this clonotype. V is TRBV12-3 or TRBV12-4 and J is TRBJ1-1; D not certain. Trimming removed 4 bases from V and 6 bases from J, with 15 bases in between. This CDR3 is built from 14 residues. The CDR3 loop reads CASSSTLSGPEAFF. CDR3 coding DNA: TGTGCCAGCAGTTCCACGCTCAGCGGACCTGAAGCTTTCTTT.

This clonotype was seen a few times. This chain links TRBV11-2 with TRBJ2-1, with 10 bases that match TRBD1. Trimming at V came to 0 bases and at J to 8 bases, leaving 4 bases not matched to a gene. The CDR3 is made up of 15 amino acids. Germline CDR1 reads SGHAT; CDR2 reads FQNNGV. CDR3 nucleotide sequence: TGTGCCAGCAGCTTAGATCTCGACAGGGGGCATGAGCAGTTCTTC. This gives the protein CASSLDLDRGHEQFF.

The V call is TRBV9, the J call TRBJ1-2; D is ambiguous. The germline CDR1 and CDR2 sequences are SGDLS and YYNGEE. The CDR3 is 12 residues long. The ends were cut back, 4 bases at V and 3 bases at J, with 7 bases in the middle. The CDR3 sequence is CASSPPDYGYTF. For the CDR3, the DNA is TGTGCCAGCAGCCCCCCCGACTATGGCTACACCTTC.

The chain employs TRBV4-1 and TRBJ2-7; TRBD1 aligns across 8 bases. CDR3 length: 15 amino acids. V was clipped by 4 bases and J by 2 bases; unmatched bases: 7. The germline CDR1 and CDR2 sequences are MGHRA and YSYEKL. The CDR3 loop is CASSPNGQGTYEQYF. The CDR3 DNA sequence: TGCGCCAGCAGCCCGAACGGACAGGGAACCTACGAGCAGTACTTC.

This clonotype came up a few times. The chain combines TRBV4-3 with TRBJ2-7; D call uncertain. Germline V gene sequence: CDR1 LGHNA, CDR2 YSLEER. The V gene lost 3 bases and the J gene lost 0 bases, with 15 bases spanning the gap. This CDR3 contains 16 residues. The CDR3 coding sequence is TGCGCCAGCAGCCAGGGATTAAGTAATCACTCCTACGAGCAGTACTTC. This encodes CASSQGLSNHSYEQYF.

This clonotype has more than one count but fewer than ten. The chain combines TRBV5-6 with TRBJ1-4; perhaps TRBD1 as D (6 bases). The germline CDR1 and CDR2 sequences are SGHDT and YYEEEE. V was cut by 3 bases and J by 8 bases, with 20 bases left in between. The CDR3 extends over 16 amino acids. In DNA, the CDR3 is TGTGCCAGCAGCTGGACCACTTTCTCCGGGACAGAAAAACTGTTTTTT. It encodes CASSWTTFSGTEKLFF.

The chain couples TRBV20-1 to TRBJ2-5; 7 bases line up with TRBD2. The CDR3 extends over 14 amino acids. After removal of 0 bases from V and 5 bases from J, the junction contained 6 bases not matched to a gene. Germline V gives CDR1 DFQATT, CDR2 SNEGSKA (reference sequence). The chain's CDR3 is CSAREAGEAETQYF. The CDR3 nucleotides are TGCAGTGCTAGAGAGGCGGGAGAGGCGGAGACCCAGTACTTC.

This clonotype was counted only a few times. The J gene is TRBJ2-2, the V gene TRBV3-2; whether TRBD2, the table's D call, matches the DNA was not checked. TRBV3-2 constitutes a pseudogene. CDR3 length: 18 residues. CDR3 amino acids: CASSQGLSGGTNTGELFF. The CDR3 DNA sequence: TGTGCCAGCAGCCAAGGTCTGAGCGGGGGGACTAACACCGGGGAGCTGTTTTTT.

This clonotype was seen at least ten times. This chain connects TRBV28 to TRBJ2-3; D possibly corresponds to TRBD2 (5 bases). The V gene's germline CDR1 is MDHEN and CDR2 SYDVKM. Between the trimmed V and J ends, which lost 0 bases and 2 bases, there was a span of 12 bases. The CDR3 consists of 16 residues. CDR3 coding DNA: TGTGCCAGCAGTTTATGGGTTAGCGACCCCACAGATACGCAGTATTTT. This encodes CASSLWVSDPTDTQYF.

The chain couples TRBV10-1 to TRBJ2-3; 7 bases map to TRBD1. The germline V gene has CDR1 WNHNN and CDR2 SYGVQD (reference sequence). V lost 6 bases and J lost 2; bases outside the gene matches: 5. This CDR3 comprises 14 residues. The CDR3 reads CASSRDRLTDTQYF. Here the CDR3 DNA reads TGCGCCAGCAGCCGGGACAGACTCACAGATACGCAGTATTTT.

The gene calls are TRBV3-1 and TRBJ1-2; D is unclear. The V end lost 0 bases, the J end lost 2 bases, and 19 bases lay between the germline ends. The CDR3 has 18 amino acids. Germline loops: CDR1 LGHDT, CDR2 YNNKEL (reference sequence). CDR3 in amino acids: CASSQDRKGFSPNYGYTF. In nucleotides, the CDR3 is TGTGCCAGCAGCCAAGATCGTAAAGGCTTTTCACCAAACTATGGCTACACCTTC.

This clonotype was seen a handful of times. The genes are TRBV18 and TRBJ2-1; tentative D call: TRBD2 (6 bases). Per the germline V gene, CDR1 is KGHSH and CDR2 is LQKENI. Trimming removed 3 bases from V and 6 bases from J, with 15 bases in between. The CDR3 has 15 residues. The CDR3 here is CASSPPGQRVNEQFF. The CDR3, as DNA: TGTGCCAGCTCACCCCCGGGCCAGCGGGTCAATGAGCAGTTCTTC.

This rearrangement joins TRBV2 to TRBJ2-3, with TRBD2 identical over 12 bases. The germline V gene has CDR1 SNHLY and CDR2 FYNNEI. J was trimmed by 6 bases and V by 10 bases; bases with no gene match: 8. CDR3 length equals 14 residues. The CDR3: CAILAGGPADTQYF. CDR3 nucleotides: TGTGCCATCCTAGCGGGAGGGCCCGCCGATACGCAGTATTTT.

The chain links TRBV12-3 or TRBV12-4 to TRBJ2-1; D is possibly TRBD1 (6 bases). Trimming took 1 base from V and 14 from J, leaving 12 bases between them. The CDR3 contains 12 residues. CDR3 sequence (DNA): TGTGCCAGCAGTTTAGGGCCAGGGGTCAAGTTCTTC. Protein sequence: CASSLGPGVKFF.

CDR3 sequence reads: CASSPTLPGTVSNYGYTF. The CDR3 nucleotides read TGCGCCAGCAGCCCAACCCTGCCCGGGACAGTTTCTAACTATGGCTACACCTTC. The chain recombines TRBV5-1 with TRBJ1-2, with 7 bases that match TRBD1. This CDR3 is built from 18 residues. V gave up 4 bases and J gave up 0 bases; unmatched junction bases: 15. The germline gives CDR1 SGHRS, CDR2 YFSETQ. Filled out from reference TRBV5-1 and TRBJ1-2, the complete variable domain reads KAGVTQTPRYLIKTRGQQVTLSCSPISGHRSVSWYQQTPGQGLQFLFEYFSETQRNKGNFPGRFSGRQFSNSRSEMNVSTLELGDSALYLCASSPTLPGTVSNYGYTFGSGTRLTVV.

Comment on this clonotype: This may stem from a read error, because a much larger clone lies one nucleotide away. CDR3 sequence: CASSQGRVTVDSNQPQHF. The DNA of the CDR3 is TGCGCCAGCAGCCAAGGTCGGGTGACAGTCGATAGCAATCAGCCCCAGCATTTT. The V and J genes are TRBV4-3 and TRBJ1-5, with a tentative D call TRBD1 (5 bases). With 1 base removed from V and 0 bases from J, the gap between germline ends came to 16 bases. CDR1 and CDR2 (germline): LGHNA, YSLEER. CDR3 length: 18 amino acids.